The 32 T cell receptor beta chains below all came from one sample that was sequenced in a study of neurological immune-mediated disorders. Each CDR3 protein gets one entry after TCRdb re-called the 5' RACE reads with MiXCR. The table includes 28,000 or so distinct CDR3 sequences, roughly an eighth detected once. What was sequenced was PBMCs. The source of these receptors is a man in his fifties or sixties in good health.

This clonotype is categorized as medium-sized. The V gene is TRBV7-8, the J gene TRBJ2-5; 8 bases map to TRBD1. The V and J ends lost 4 bases and 2 bases, in that order; junction bases with no gene match: 6. CDR1 and CDR2 from the germline V gene are SGHVS and FQNEAQ. This CDR3 contains 15 residues. CDR3 sequence reads: CASSSSGTGQETQYF. CDR3 DNA: TGTGCCAGCAGCTCGTCCGGGACAGGTCAAGAGACCCAGTACTTC.

In its sample, this clonotype was seen many times. V gene TRBV7-2 combines with J gene TRBJ2-7; 8 bases agree with TRBD1. CDR3 length: 14 residues. V trimming: 5 bases; J trimming: 6 bases; junction bases outside the gene matches: 9. CDR1 and CDR2 (germline): SGHTA, FQGNSA. CDR3 sequence (DNA): TGTGCCAGCAGCCTAATCGGCCAGGGGGCCGAGCAGTACTTC. Translated: CASSLIGQGAEQYF.

This clonotype occurred many times. J is TRBJ2-7 and V is TRBV9, with 12 nucleotides matching TRBD2. V gave up 4 bases and J gave up 0 bases; unmatched junction bases: 11. CDR3 length equals 18 residues. Germline CDR1 is SGDLS and CDR2 is YYNGEE. This CDR3 is CASSPGTSGFARSYEQYF. The CDR3 nucleotides read TGTGCCAGCAGCCCAGGGACTAGCGGGTTCGCACGCTCCTACGAGCAGTACTTC.

At least ten counts were recorded for this clonotype. At one end, the junction sequence differs from germline, possibly due to a read error. The rearrangement joins TRBV29-1 to TRBJ2-5; possible D gene TRBD2, 6 bases. The CDR3 extends over 16 amino acids. CDR1 is SQVTM, CDR2 ANQGSEA, per germline. CDR3 nucleotide sequence: TGCGGCGTCGCAGGGAGGACGAAAGGGCTACAAGAGACCCAGTACTTC. This encodes CGVAGRTKGLQETQYF.

This clonotype was observed many times. The rearrangement joins TRBV24-1 to TRBJ2-1; TRBD2 agrees at 11 bases. With 3 bases clipped from V and 5 bases from J, the junction kept 5 bases outside the gene matches. The CDR3 has 16 amino acids. Germline values: CDR1 KGHDR, CDR2 SFDVKD. Written as DNA, the CDR3 is TGTGCCACCAGTGATGCTAGCGGGAGGAGGGACAATGAGCAGTTCTTC. Its protein is CATSDASGRRDNEQFF.

This clonotype has at least ten counts. This chain uses TRBV4-3 with TRBJ2-2; D may be TRBD2 (6 bases). V was trimmed by 0 bases and J by 6 bases, leaving 17 bases between them. This CDR3 comprises 17 residues. Germline V gene data show CDR1 as LGHNA and CDR2 as YSLEER. The CDR3 region is CASSQEGGGVPPGELFF. The CDR3 DNA is TGCGCCAGCAGCCAAGAGGGCGGAGGGGTTCCCCCCGGGGAGCTGTTTTTT.

This clonotype was found many times. The genes are TRBV20-1 and TRBJ1-1, with D possibly being TRBD1 (5 bases). The V and J ends lost 3 bases and 0 bases respectively, with 17 bases between them. The germline V gene encodes CDR1 DFQATT and CDR2 SNEGSKA (reference sequence). The CDR3 totals 16 residues. The chain's CDR3 is CSASPRDGRLNTEAFF. The CDR3 DNA follows: TGCAGTGCTAGTCCACGGGACGGTCGCTTGAACACTGAAGCTTTCTTT.

At least ten counts were recorded for this clonotype. This sequence joins TRBV28 and TRBJ2-2; D remains unclear. The CDR3 covers 17 residues. The germline CDR1 and CDR2 sequences are MDHEN and SYDVKM. Trimming cost V 2 bases and J 1 base, with 14 bases left between them. CDR3 amino acids: CASSLPTSFGNTGELFF. CDR3 coding DNA: TGTGCCAGCAGTTTACCGACCTCGTTCGGGAACACCGGGGAGCTGTTTTTT.

The table lists this clonotype with many counts. The chain carries TRBV18 and TRBJ2-3; D not resolved. The germline V gene has CDR1 KGHSH and CDR2 LQKENI. CDR3 size: 14 residues. V dropped 0 bases and J dropped 8 bases, with 12 bases sitting between them. CDR3: CASSPPQGHLTQYF. The CDR3 nucleotides are TGTGCCAGCTCACCACCACAAGGTCATCTTACGCAGTATTTT.

This clonotype was counted many times. The chain joins TRBV7-2 to TRBJ1-4; 7 bases map to TRBD1. The CDR3 sequence is 14 residues long. Germline V gives CDR1 SGHTA, CDR2 FQGNSA. V trimming: 6 bases; J trimming: 4 bases; junction bases outside the gene matches: 5. The CDR3 loop is CASSSDRFNEKLFF. The CDR3 DNA reads TGTGCCAGCAGTTCGGACAGGTTTAATGAAAAACTGTTTTTT.

Judged by abundance, this clonotype is medium-sized. This chain links TRBV29-1 with TRBJ2-3, with 11 bases matching TRBD1. From germline, CDR1 is SQVTM and CDR2 ANQGSEA. This CDR3 has 12 amino acids. J gave up 6 bases and V 7 bases, and 3 bases lay outside the gene matches. In nucleotides, the CDR3 is TGCAGCGGGGACAGGGGGTTTGATACGCAGTATTTT. This codes for CSGDRGFDTQYF.

This clonotype was detected many times. J is TRBJ2-2 and V is TRBV7-8; D is perhaps TRBD2 (5 bases). CDR3 size: 17 residues. V gave up 3 bases and J gave up 6 bases, with 20 bases separating them. CDR1 SGHVS and CDR2 FQNEAQ come from the germline V gene. The CDR3 region has the DNA TGTGCCAGCAGCTTCGGCCACGGGGATGGTGTTGCCGGGGAGCTGTTTTTT. As protein: CASSFGHGDGVAGELFF.

There are many counts of this clonotype. The chain has TRBV7-2 and TRBJ2-4; perhaps TRBD1 as D (5 bases). V lost 2 bases and J 5 bases, leaving 13 bases between the germline ends. Germline V CDR1 and CDR2: SGHTA, FQGNSA. The CDR3 is 15 amino acids. DNA for the CDR3: TGTGCCAGCAGCTTATATCAGGGCGAGCAAAACATTCAGTACTTC. Amino acids: CASSLYQGEQNIQYF.

This clonotype was picked up many times. This chain links TRBV5-1 with TRBJ2-7, with D maybe TRBD2 (5 bases). Germline V gene sequence: CDR1 SGHRS, CDR2 YFSETQ. The CDR3 is 16 residues long. The V gene lost 1 base and the J gene lost 3 bases, with 17 bases spanning the gap. The CDR3 spells CASSLLGRIGDYEQYF. In DNA form, the CDR3 reads TGCGCCAGCAGCTTGTTAGGGAGAATCGGGGACTACGAGCAGTACTTC.

This clonotype occurred many times. This rearrangement joins TRBV29-1 to TRBJ2-7; 9 nucleotides line up with TRBD1. The CDR3 length is 13 residues. Germline trimming cut 6 bases from V and 5 bases from J; bases unmatched to any gene: 8. Germline V lookup: CDR1 SQVTM, CDR2 ANQGSEA. In nucleotides, the CDR3 is TGCAGCGTGACCGGGACAGGGATCGACGAGCAGTACTTC. The encoded protein is CSVTGTGIDEQYF.

Of note for this clonotype: Mismatch with germline at one junction end may stem from a read error. In DNA, the CDR3 is TGTGACAGCAGCCAAGGAGACAGTAATCAGCCACAGCATTTT. This sequence encodes CDSSQGDSNQPQHF. The rearrangement uses TRBV3-1 and TRBJ1-5; TRBD1 might be the D (5 bases). The CDR3 consists of 14 residues. CDR1 is LGHDT and CDR2 is YNNKEL in the germline V gene (reference sequence).

This clonotype was detected only a few times. The rearrangement uses TRBV3-1 and TRBJ1-2; tentative D call: TRBD1 (5 bases). Trimming stripped 1 base from V and 1 base from J, with 10 bases between. The CDR3 covers 15 residues. CDR1 LGHDT and CDR2 YNNKEL come from the germline V gene (reference sequence). The CDR3: CASSQVGTDNYGYTF. In DNA form, the CDR3 reads TGTGCCAGCAGCCAAGTTGGGACGGATAACTATGGCTACACCTTC.

This clonotype was recorded a few times. The genes are TRBV19 and TRBJ2-7; D is uncertain. Trimming took off 4 bases at V and 2 bases at J, with 3 bases between the two ends. The length of the CDR3 is 11 residues. The germline V gene encodes CDR1 LNHDA and CDR2 SQIVND (reference sequence). The CDR3 here is CASSSAYEQYF. The DNA for the CDR3 is TGTGCCAGTAGTAGCGCCTACGAGCAGTACTTC.

This clonotype appeared many times. The V gene is TRBV5-1, the J gene TRBJ2-1; no clear D gene. Trimming pared 0 bases from V and 9 bases from J, leaving 7 bases between. CDR1 SGHRS and CDR2 YFSETQ come from the germline V gene. The CDR3 is made up of 12 amino acids. The CDR3 here is CASSLGTGEQFF. The CDR3 DNA sequence: TGCGCCAGCAGCTTGGGAACGGGTGAGCAGTTCTTC.

This clonotype was found many times. The V and J genes are TRBV7-3 and TRBJ1-1; 8 bases fit TRBD1. V dropped 5 bases and J dropped 1; count of bases not matched to a gene: 12. CDR3 length: 17 residues. The germline CDR1 and CDR2 sequences are SGHTA and FQGTGA. CDR3 protein: CASSPGPGTGPNTEAFF. CDR3 nucleotides: TGTGCCAGCAGCCCGGGGCCCGGGACAGGCCCGAACACTGAAGCTTTCTTT.

This clonotype was seen at least ten times. The chain links TRBV9 to TRBJ2-7; possible D gene TRBD2, 6 bases. Trimming cost V 2 bases and J 6 bases, with 12 bases left between them. Germline-derived CDR1 and CDR2 are SGDLS and YYNGEE. The CDR3 runs 13 residues. The CDR3 DNA follows: TGTGCCAGCAGCGTGGGAGGACGTGGCGAGCAGTACTTC. This encodes CASSVGGRGEQYF. Variable domain in full (rest from reference TRBV9 and TRBJ2-7): DSGVTQTPKHLITATGQRVTLRCSPRSGDLSVYWYQQSLDQGLQFLIQYYNGEERAKGNILERFSAQQFPDLHSELNLSSLELGDSALYFCASSVGGRGEQYFGPGTRLTVT.

This clonotype has a count of ten or more. The chain employs TRBV10-3 and TRBJ2-5; no reliable D call. The V gene's germline CDR1 is ENHRY and CDR2 SYGVKD. Between the trimmed V and J ends, which lost 4 bases and 2 bases, there was a span of 8 bases. The CDR3 totals 13 residues. The CDR3 protein is CAISGDSQETQYF. The CDR3 DNA follows: TGTGCCATCAGTGGAGACTCTCAAGAGACCCAGTACTTC.

This clonotype was counted many times. The chain uses TRBV20-1 and TRBJ2-4, with D hard to call. The CDR3 is 13 residues long. Per germline, CDR1 DFQATT and CDR2 SNEGSKA (reference sequence). The germline V and J ends were trimmed by 7 bases and 10 bases, with 20 bases remaining between them. CDR3 bases: TGCAGTGTTCGGAGAGGAGTCAGTCAGATTCAGTACTTC. Protein sequence: CSVRRGVSQIQYF.

This clonotype is medium-sized by share. The chain combines TRBV7-2 with TRBJ2-2, with D unclear. V lost 5 bases and J 3 bases, leaving 4 bases between the germline ends. Germline V gene sequence: CDR1 SGHTA, CDR2 FQGNSA. This CDR3 has 12 amino acids. The chain's CDR3 is CASSQYTGELFF. CDR3 coding DNA: TGTGCCAGCAGCCAGTACACCGGGGAGCTGTTTTTT.

This clonotype was recorded at least ten times. This chain connects TRBV6-1 to TRBJ2-1; D call uncertain. The ends were cut back, 4 bases at V and 4 bases at J, with 11 bases in the middle. The germline V gene has CDR1 MNHNS and CDR2 SASEGT. The CDR3 spans 14 residues. This chain's CDR3 is CASSVGGVYNEQFF. CDR3 in DNA: TGTGCCAGCAGTGTTGGTGGAGTTTACAATGAGCAGTTCTTC.

The table lists this clonotype with many counts. The V call is TRBV3-1, the J call TRBJ2-1; D call uncertain. CDR1 and CDR2 from the germline V gene are LGHDT and YNNKEL (reference sequence). The ends were cut back, 4 bases at V and 15 bases at J, with 16 bases in the middle. CDR3 length: 12 amino acids. The CDR3 sequence: CASSLGPSARFF. CDR3 in DNA: TGTGCCAGCAGCCTCGGACCCAGTGCCCGGTTCTTC.

This clonotype was seen at least ten times. The chain employs TRBV7-2 and TRBJ2-1; TRBD2 is a possible D gene (7 bases). The V end was cut by 4 bases, the J end by 6 bases, with 19 bases between. This CDR3 has 16 residues. Germline V gene sequence: CDR1 SGHTA, CDR2 FQGNSA. In DNA, the CDR3 is TGTGCCAGCAGCTCAAGGGGGGGAAGGGCTGCCAATGAGCAGTTCTTC. This codes for CASSSRGGRAANEQFF.

This clonotype was counted ten times or more. This chain joins TRBV7-2 and TRBJ2-5; weak D call: TRBD1 (5 bases). The CDR3 extends over 14 amino acids. V gave up 8 bases and J gave up 5 bases, with 18 bases separating them. Germline values: CDR1 SGHTA, CDR2 FQGNSA. In nucleotides, the CDR3 is TGTGCCAGCGGTTGGGCAGGGTCAGGGGAGACCCAGTACTTC. Translated, it gives CASGWAGSGETQYF.

This clonotype came up many times. The CDR3 reads CAISGPRGSGNTIYF. The CDR3 DNA reads as TGTGCCATCAGTGGACCGAGAGGCTCTGGAAACACCATATATTTT. The chain has TRBV10-3 and TRBJ1-3; D gene uncertain. Trimming removed 4 bases at V and 0 bases at J, with 10 bases between. The CDR3 sequence is 15 residues long. Germline V gene sequence: CDR1 ENHRY, CDR2 SYGVKD.

This clonotype is medium-sized (0.01 to 0.1%). The chain uses TRBV3-1 and TRBJ1-3; D call uncertain. Germline V gene sequence: CDR1 LGHDT, CDR2 YNNKEL (reference sequence). The ends were cut back, 1 base at V and 4 bases at J, with 8 bases in the middle. CDR3 length equals 14 residues. The CDR3 region is CASSQAQIGNTIYF. CDR3 coding DNA: TGTGCCAGCAGCCAAGCACAGATCGGAAACACCATATATTTT.

This clonotype was observed many times. CDR3 protein: CSALSGSAYNEQFF. The CDR3 region has the DNA TGCAGTGCTCTTAGCGGGAGTGCCTACAATGAGCAGTTCTTC. The gene calls are TRBV20-1 and TRBJ2-1, with 9 bases aligning to TRBD2. V gave up 5 bases and J gave up 2 bases; unmatched junction bases: 4. Germline loops: CDR1 DFQATT, CDR2 SNEGSKA (reference sequence). CDR3 size: 14 residues.

This clonotype was seen many times. The V gene is TRBV2, the J gene TRBJ2-5; 7 bases agree with TRBD2. The CDR3 runs to 16 residues. Losses at the gene ends were 6 bases for V and 5 bases for J; bases not matched to a gene: 15. Germline V gene data show CDR1 as SNHLY and CDR2 as FYNNEI. The CDR3 coding sequence is TGTGCCAGCAGGAAGCGGGCTAGCGGCTTAGGGGAGACCCAGTACTTC. Its protein is CASRKRASGLGETQYF. Variable domain in full (rest from reference TRBV2 and TRBJ2-5): EPEVTQTPSHQVTQMGQEVILRCVPISNHLYFYWYRQILGQKVEFLVSFYNNEISEKSEIFDDQFSVERPDGSNFTLKIRSTKLEDSAMYFCASRKRASGLGETQYFGPGTRLLVL.